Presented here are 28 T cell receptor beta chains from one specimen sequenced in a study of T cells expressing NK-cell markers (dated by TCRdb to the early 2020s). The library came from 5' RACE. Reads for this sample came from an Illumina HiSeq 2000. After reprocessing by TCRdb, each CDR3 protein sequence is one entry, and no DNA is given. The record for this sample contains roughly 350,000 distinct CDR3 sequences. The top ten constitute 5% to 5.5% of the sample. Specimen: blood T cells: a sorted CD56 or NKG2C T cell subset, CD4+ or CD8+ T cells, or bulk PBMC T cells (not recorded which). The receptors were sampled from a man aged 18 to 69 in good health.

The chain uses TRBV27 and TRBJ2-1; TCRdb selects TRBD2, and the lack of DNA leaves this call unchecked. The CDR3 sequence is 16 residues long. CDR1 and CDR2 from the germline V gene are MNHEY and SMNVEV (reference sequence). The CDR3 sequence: CASSPRRPPTRNEQFF.

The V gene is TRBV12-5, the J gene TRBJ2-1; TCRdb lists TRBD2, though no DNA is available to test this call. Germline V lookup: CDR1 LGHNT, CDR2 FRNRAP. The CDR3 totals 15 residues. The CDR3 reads CASGSSSGGSYEQFF.

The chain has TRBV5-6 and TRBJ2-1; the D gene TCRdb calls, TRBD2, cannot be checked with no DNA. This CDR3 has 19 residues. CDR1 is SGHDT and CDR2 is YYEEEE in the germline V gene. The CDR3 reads CASRTRTSGGPPNYNEQFF.

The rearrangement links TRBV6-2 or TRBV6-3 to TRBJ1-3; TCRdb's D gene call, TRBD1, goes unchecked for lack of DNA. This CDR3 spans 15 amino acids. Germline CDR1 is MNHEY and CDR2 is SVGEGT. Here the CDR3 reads CASSYGGHSGNTIYF.

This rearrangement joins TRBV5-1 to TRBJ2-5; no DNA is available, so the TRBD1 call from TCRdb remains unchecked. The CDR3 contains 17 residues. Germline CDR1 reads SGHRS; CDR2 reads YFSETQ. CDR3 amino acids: CASSKSNSRTGRETQYF.

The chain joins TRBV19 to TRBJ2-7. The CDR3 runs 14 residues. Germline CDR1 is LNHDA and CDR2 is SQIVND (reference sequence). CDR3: CASSFTQYTYEQYF.

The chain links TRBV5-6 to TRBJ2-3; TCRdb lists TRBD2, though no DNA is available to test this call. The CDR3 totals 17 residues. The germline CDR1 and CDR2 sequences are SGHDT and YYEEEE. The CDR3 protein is CASSSHLSGRSTDTQYF. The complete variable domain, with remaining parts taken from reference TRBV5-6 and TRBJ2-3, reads DAGVTQSPTHLIKTRGQQVTLRCSPKSGHDTVSWYQQALGQGPQFIFQYYEEEERQRGNFPDRFSGHQFPNYSSELNVNALLLGDSALYLCASSSHLSGRSTDTQYFGPGTRLTVL.

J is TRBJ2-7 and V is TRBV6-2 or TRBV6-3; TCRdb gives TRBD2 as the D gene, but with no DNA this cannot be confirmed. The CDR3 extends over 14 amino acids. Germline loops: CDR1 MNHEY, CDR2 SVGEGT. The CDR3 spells CASSALAGVYEQYF.

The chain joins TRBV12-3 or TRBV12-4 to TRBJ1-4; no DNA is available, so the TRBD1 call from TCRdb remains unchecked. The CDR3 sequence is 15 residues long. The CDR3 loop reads CASSLGGGANEKLFF.

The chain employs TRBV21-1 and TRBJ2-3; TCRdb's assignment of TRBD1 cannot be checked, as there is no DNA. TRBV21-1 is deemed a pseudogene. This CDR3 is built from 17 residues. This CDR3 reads CASSKPGTGICTDTQYF.

The CDR3 is CASSRVDSTANEQFF. The chain carries TRBV19 and TRBJ2-1; TCRdb proposes TRBD1, but this gene call is untestable without DNA. This CDR3 has 15 residues. Germline V lookup: CDR1 LNHDA, CDR2 SQIVND (reference sequence).

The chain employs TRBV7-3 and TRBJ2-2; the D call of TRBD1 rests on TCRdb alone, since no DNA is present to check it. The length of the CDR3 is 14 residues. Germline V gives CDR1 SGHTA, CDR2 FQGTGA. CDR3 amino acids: CASSSGQGHGELFF. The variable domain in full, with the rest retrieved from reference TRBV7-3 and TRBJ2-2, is GAGVSQTPSNKVTEKGKYVELRCDPISGHTALYWYRQSLGQGPEFLIYFQGTGAADDSGLPNDRFFAVRPEGSVSTLKIQRTERGDSAVYLCASSSGQGHGELFFGEGSRLTVL.

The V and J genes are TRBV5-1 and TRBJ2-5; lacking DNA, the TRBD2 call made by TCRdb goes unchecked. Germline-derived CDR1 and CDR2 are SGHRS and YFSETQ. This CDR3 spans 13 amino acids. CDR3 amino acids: CASGRGLQETQYF.

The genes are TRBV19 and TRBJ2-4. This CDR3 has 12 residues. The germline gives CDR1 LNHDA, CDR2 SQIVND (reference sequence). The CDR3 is CASRDYKNIQYF. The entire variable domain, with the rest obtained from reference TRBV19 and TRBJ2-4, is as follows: DGGITQSPKYLFRKEGQNVTLSCEQNLNHDAMYWYRQDPGQGLRLIYYSQIVNDFQKGDIAEGYSVSREKKESFPLTVTSAQKNPTAFYLCASRDYKNIQYFGAGTRLSVL.

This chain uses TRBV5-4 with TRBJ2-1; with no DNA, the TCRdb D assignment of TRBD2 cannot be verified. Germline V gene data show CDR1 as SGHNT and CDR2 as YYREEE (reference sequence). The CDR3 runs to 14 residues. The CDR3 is CASSSGGDYNEQFF.

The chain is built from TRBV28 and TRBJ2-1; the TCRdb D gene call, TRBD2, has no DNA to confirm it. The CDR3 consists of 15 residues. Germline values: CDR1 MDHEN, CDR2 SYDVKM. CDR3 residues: CASSDAGTRLNEQFF.

The CDR3 protein is CASSLVSGWGPAGYTF. The rearrangement links TRBV12-3 or TRBV12-4 to TRBJ1-2; lacking DNA, the TRBD1 call made by TCRdb goes unchecked. This CDR3 has 16 amino acids.

The CDR3 sequence is CATSRDPTGARMDFF. This sequence joins TRBV15 and TRBJ1-1; TCRdb's D call, TRBD1, is unchecked because there is no DNA. CDR1 and CDR2 (germline): LNHNV, YYDKDF (reference sequence). The CDR3 loop spans 15 amino acids.

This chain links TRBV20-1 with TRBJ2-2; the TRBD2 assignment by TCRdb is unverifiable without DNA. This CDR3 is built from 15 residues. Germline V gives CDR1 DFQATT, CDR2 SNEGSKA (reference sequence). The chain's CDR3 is CSALGLADNTGELFF.

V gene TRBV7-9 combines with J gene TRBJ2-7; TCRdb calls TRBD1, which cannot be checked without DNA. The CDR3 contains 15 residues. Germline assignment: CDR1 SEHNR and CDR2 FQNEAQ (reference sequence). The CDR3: CASSTTGRMAEEQYF.

The CDR3 reads CASSLRGSKGDTQYF. The chain is built from TRBV5-1 and TRBJ2-3. This CDR3 contains 15 residues. Germline CDR1 and CDR2: SGHRS and YFSETQ.

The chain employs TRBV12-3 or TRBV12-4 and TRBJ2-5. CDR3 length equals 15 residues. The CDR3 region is CASSFRGSPQETQYF.

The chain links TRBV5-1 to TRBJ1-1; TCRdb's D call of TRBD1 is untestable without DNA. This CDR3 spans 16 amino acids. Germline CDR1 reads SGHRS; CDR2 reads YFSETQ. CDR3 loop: CASSLRGQGLNTEAFF.

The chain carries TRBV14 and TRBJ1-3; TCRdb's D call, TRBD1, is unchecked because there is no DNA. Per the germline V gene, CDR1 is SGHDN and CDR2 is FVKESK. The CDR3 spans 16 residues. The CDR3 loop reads CASSQEPRKGGNTIYF.

The CDR3 reads CAWRGQGGQPQHF. This chain links TRBV30 with TRBJ1-5. This CDR3 comprises 13 residues. Germline V gene lookup returns CDR1 GTSNPN and CDR2 SVGIG (reference sequence).

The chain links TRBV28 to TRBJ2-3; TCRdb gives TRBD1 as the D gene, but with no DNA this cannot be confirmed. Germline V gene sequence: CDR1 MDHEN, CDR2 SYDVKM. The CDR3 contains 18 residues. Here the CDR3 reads CASSFPLLGGSSTDTQYF.

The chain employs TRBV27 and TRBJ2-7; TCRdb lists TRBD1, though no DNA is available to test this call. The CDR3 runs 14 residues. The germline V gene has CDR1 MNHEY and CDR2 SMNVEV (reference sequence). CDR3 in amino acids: CASSRQGSGYEQYF.

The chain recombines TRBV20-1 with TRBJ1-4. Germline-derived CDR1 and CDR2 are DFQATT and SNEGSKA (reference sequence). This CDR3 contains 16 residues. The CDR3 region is CSARDRTVATNEKLFF.